This section outlines one T cell receptor (beta chain) sequence together with its context. What it binds is not known. These data belong to a study of blood T cells in healthy people across ages. Study-level information: With template switching, about one barcoded beta molecule was captured per two T cells. Points from the study as a whole: Long-lived donors carried more naive CD4+ cells and greater diversity than aged donors.

Trimming at V came to 1 base and at J to 5 bases, leaving 7 bases not matched to a gene. From germline, CDR1 is SGHRS and CDR2 YFSETQ. The CDR3 loop spans 16 amino acids. For the second PCR, which ran for about 7 to 12 cycles, a sample-barcoded 5' primer and a J-beta primer mix were used. A template-switch adaptor with 12 random nucleotides tagged each cDNA molecule. In TCRdb, the 5' RACE reads were re-called with MiXCR into one record per CDR3 protein. The table records about 720,000 distinct CDR3 sequences, over 20% of them present only once. Drawn from each donor were about 9 milliliters of peripheral blood.

The TCR sequence derives from a man between 70 and 80 years old in good health. The chain employs TRBV5-1 and TRBJ2-2; TRBD2 agrees at 8 bases. Material for sequencing was blood. The CDR3: CASSLSTGTSTGELFF. The CDR3 DNA reads TGCGCCAGCAGCTTGTCTACCGGGACTAGTACCGGGGAGCTGTTTTTT.